These 12 T cell receptor beta chains were all obtained from the same sample, sequenced in a study of blood T cell repertoires in COVID-19. Using immunoSEQ multiplex PCR, the repertoire was profiled, and TCRdb retains in-frame clones only, with some absent. The sample has over 150,000 clones, around nine tenths seen once; the top ten hold about 2.6%. Specimen: peripheral blood. Source of these receptors: a man aged 35 to 55 with active or convalescent COVID-19.

The chain combines TRBV7-8 with TRBJ2-7; 9 bases are shared with TRBD1. This CDR3 has 14 amino acids. Per germline, CDR1 SGHVS and CDR2 FQNEAQ. The V gene end was trimmed by 3 bases and the J gene end by 5 bases; junction bases not matched to a gene: 5. CDR3 sequence reads: CASSFRTGVDEQYF. The CDR3 nucleotides are TGTGCCAGCAGCTTTCGGACAGGGGTCGACGAGCAGTACTTC.

The CDR3 reads CASTSGGYRGTGELFF. CDR3 DNA: TGTGCCAGTACTAGCGGGGGGTACCGGGGAACCGGGGAGCTGTTTTTT. This chain connects TRBV2 to TRBJ2-2; 12 nucleotides align to TRBD2. The CDR3 is 16 residues long. Germline values: CDR1 SNHLY, CDR2 FYNNEI. The junction had 10 bases not matched to a gene; V was cut back by 9 bases and J by 5 bases. Combining the CDR3 with reference TRBV2 and TRBJ2-2 gives the whole variable domain EPEVTQTPSHQVTQMGQEVILRCVPISNHLYFYWYRQILGQKVEFLVSFYNNEISEKSEIFDDQFSVERPDGSNFTLKIRSTKLEDSAMYFCASTSGGYRGTGELFFGEGSRLTVL.

The chain is built from TRBV2 and TRBJ2-5; tentative D call: TRBD2 (5 bases). Trimming took off 7 bases at V and 5 bases at J, with 20 bases between the two ends. The germline CDR1 and CDR2 sequences are SNHLY and FYNNEI. This CDR3 contains 15 residues. DNA for the CDR3: TGTGCCAGCAACGGTTACTTAGGAGGTCGGGAGACCCAGTACTTC. Translated: CASNGYLGGRETQYF.

V usage is TRBV20-1 and J usage is TRBJ1-2; tentatively, D is TRBD1 (5 bases). Trimming took 5 bases from V and 7 from J, leaving 11 bases between them. This CDR3 spans 11 amino acids. Per the germline V gene, CDR1 is DFQATT and CDR2 is SNEGSKA (reference sequence). The CDR3 coding sequence is TGCAGTGCTCCAGGGCAAAGTGGCTACACCTTC. The encoded protein is CSAPGQSGYTF.

V is TRBV4-1 and J is TRBJ2-1; 7 bases align to TRBD1. CDR3 length: 14 amino acids. The germline gives CDR1 MGHRA, CDR2 YSYEKL. V was pared by 4 bases and J by 10 bases, with 10 bases of the junction left unmatched. The CDR3 coding sequence is TGCGCCAGCAGCCTACGATCAGCACAGGGGGAGCAGTTCTTC. Encoded protein: CASSLRSAQGEQFF.

The chain couples TRBV9 to TRBJ1-5; TRBD1 matches 7 bases. The CDR3 sequence is 20 residues long. V lost 4 bases and J lost 0; bases outside the gene matches: 19. Germline V gene data show CDR1 as SGDLS and CDR2 as YYNGEE. The CDR3 DNA sequence: TGTGCCAGCAGCTTCCCCCACGGGACAGTAATGCGGTATAGCAATCAGCCCCAGCATTTT. Translating it yields CASSFPHGTVMRYSNQPQHF.

The chain uses TRBV3-1 (or the pseudogene TRBV3-2) and TRBJ1-2; D is uncertain. Trimming shortened V by 1 base and J by 3 bases, and 9 bases separated the two germline ends. The germline gives CDR1 LGHDT, CDR2 YNNKEL (reference sequence). The CDR3 covers 14 residues. The CDR3 sequence: CASSQGQRDYGYTF. DNA of the CDR3: TGTGCCAGCAGCCAAGGCCAACGAGACTATGGCTACACCTTC.

The chain links TRBV5-8 to TRBJ1-2, with unresolved D. Trimming pared 0 bases from V and 3 bases from J, leaving 6 bases between. Looked up from germline, CDR1 is SGHTS and CDR2 is YDEGEE. The CDR3 covers 13 residues. CDR3 sequence reads: CASSLETDYGYTF. The DNA of the CDR3 is TGTGCCAGCAGCTTGGAGACTGACTATGGCTACACCTTC.

V usage is TRBV5-1 and J usage is TRBJ2-5, with 10 positions matching TRBD2. J gave up 5 bases and V 5 bases, and 3 bases lay outside the gene matches. This CDR3 spans 13 amino acids. Germline lookup yields CDR1 SGHRS and CDR2 YFSETQ. The CDR3 DNA follows: TGCGCCAGCAGAGCGGGAGGGGGGGAGACCCAGTACTTC. Its translation is CASRAGGGETQYF.

This clone was recorded a few times. This chain links TRBV29-1 with TRBJ1-2; TRBD1 matches at 8 bases. Germline V gives CDR1 SQVTM, CDR2 ANQGSEA. V trimming: 8 bases; J trimming: 2 bases; junction bases outside the gene matches: 10. The CDR3 is 14 residues long. The CDR3 spells CSTTGQGGNYGYTF. The DNA for the CDR3 is TGCAGCACCACCGGACAGGGAGGCAACTATGGCTACACCTTC.

The V and J genes are TRBV5-1 and TRBJ2-1; D is perhaps TRBD1 (6 bases). Deletions cut 5 bases from V and 10 bases from J, with 10 bases between. CDR1 SGHRS and CDR2 YFSETQ come from the germline V gene. The CDR3 consists of 11 residues. Written as DNA, the CDR3 is TGCGCCAGCAGGACGGGACAAGAGCAGTTCTTC. It yields the protein CASRTGQEQFF.

V is TRBV6-4 and J is TRBJ2-3; TRBD2 agrees at 7 bases. The germline V gene encodes CDR1 MRHNA and CDR2 SNTAGT. The junction had 8 bases not matched to a gene; V was cut back by 8 bases and J by 0 bases. The length of the CDR3 is 15 residues. The CDR3 loop reads CASAPGGASTDTQYF. The CDR3 DNA reads TGTGCCAGCGCTCCGGGGGGAGCTAGCACAGATACGCAGTATTTT.